One TCR beta chain is described in this entry. The antigen it recognizes is unknown. Base quality data are lacking; no much larger clone is found one base away. This sample is drawn from a study of shared clonotypes between healthy human individuals (dated by TCRdb to the early 2020s). Study-wide context: The cohort included three men and a couple of women between 18 and 49 years of age. To estimate repertoire size and how much clonotype sharing occurs between individuals, the study deeply sequenced the blood TCR repertoires of a handful of healthy adults. For each donor, CD4 naive and CD4 memory were each run on three plates, CD8 naive on two plates, and CD8 memory on one plate. Leukapheresis yielded between about 0.85 and 10 billion PBMCs per donor. To increase sequencing depth and limit assay-specific biases, TCR repertoire library preparation and sequencing were carried out by different laboratories using diverse techniques.

Healthy HIV-negative adults with no recently reported acute infections or vaccinations were included as donors. Every donor was a Caucasian adult living in Nashville, Tennessee, USA. CD4+ T cells were enriched by magnetic negative selection, after which naive cells were positively selected on CD45RA and the negative fraction was taken as the memory subset. Blood was collected by leukapheresis, and PBMCs were isolated by Ficoll-Histopaque density gradient centrifugation and then cryopreserved in liquid nitrogen vapor phase. Analytical flow cytometry was used to check the purity and quantity of each magnetically sorted T cell population. From each sorted fraction, genomic DNA was isolated and quantified by UV absorbance on a Nanodrop 2000c. The CDR3, from cysteine to phenylalanine, totals 13 residues. Only the CDR3 DNA is retained, 39 bases long and in frame from the first base. As encoded in the germline V gene, CDR1 is MNHEY while CDR2 is SVGAGI. Trimming removed 6 bases from V and 10 bases from J, leaving 15 bases between the germline ends.

Overall study results and their limits: Larger estimated clonotype richness was generally found for naive subsets than for memory subsets. Incomplete sequencing was indicated by rarefaction of sorted-subset datasets, despite the large sequencing depth. The genetic and exposure-history diversity represented was limited by the small number of donors. Sharing across a few donors was observed for approximately 5% of naive CD4, under 4% of naive CD8, 2% to 2.5% of memory CD4, and around 0.44% of memory CD8 clonotypes. Clonotypes shared by all four sorted-subset donors showed higher generation probabilities than non-shared clonotypes. Sampling was restricted to blood, and TCR repertoires in tissues likely differ from the TCR repertoires found in blood. Based on pairwise subsampling, the degree of clonotype sharing among donors was expected to be affected by sequencing depth.

Using the deep immunoSEQ assay, TCR CDR3 regions were amplified from genomic DNA by multiplex PCR. Extracted genomic DNA from each cell subset was spread evenly across all wells of several immunoSEQ 96-well plates, with each plate serving as a replicate. For sorted subsets, around 200 ng genomic DNA, equal to about 30,000 T cell genomes, was loaded into each replicate PCR. Purified libraries were quantified with a Qubit 3.0 fluorometer, sized on a Bioanalyzer 2100, and re-quantified with the KAPA Library Quantification kit. Each immunoSEQ 96-well plate was sequenced on its own single-read 150-cycle Illumina NextSeq 550 flow cell. The source study handled its data this way. The immunoSEQ output contained only junctional sequences without quality scores, so filtering could not match that applied to full-length reads. Sequences were annotated with PyIR, a Python wrapper for IgBLAST v1.9, using IMGT germline references to assign V/J genes and CDR3. Reads were removed for weak V/J assignments (E-value above 1e-6), missing CDR3, stop codons, out-of-frame junctions, or ambiguous translated residues. V3J clonotypes were defined as sequences sharing an identical inferred V gene, J gene, and CDR3 amino acid sequence. To compute the percentage overlap between repertoires, the number of shared unique clonotypes was divided by the size of the smaller repertoire. Repertoire richness was assessed with RTK rarefaction, the Chao1 estimator, and Recon v2.1 estimates of unobserved clonotypes. Generation probabilities were computed with OLGA for all TCRbeta clonotypes obtained by the gDNA method from several donors. The immuneACCESS repertoire file appears here via TCRdb, limited to in-frame rearrangements. These files lack a portion of the clones; in checked studies, under half of the deficit traces to unresolved V genes, and the cause of the others is not known. V and J calls and clone size follow that table, whereas D and trimming were derived from the DNA. The sample table shows about 700,000 clones, and 74% are seen once. In total, the top ten clones hold 1.5% to 2% of the sample.

The chain is encoded by TRBV6-5 joined to TRBJ1-4, with the D gene not confidently named. Input material: memory CD4+ T cells sorted from blood. This specimen's cell subset or site label, per the study, means: CD45RA-negative fraction. The receptor comes from a woman younger than 45 in good health. This receptor carries the CDR3 CASSGLAGGKLFF. The sequenced DNA is TGTGCCAGCAGCGGCTTGGCGGGTGGAAAACTGTTTTTT.